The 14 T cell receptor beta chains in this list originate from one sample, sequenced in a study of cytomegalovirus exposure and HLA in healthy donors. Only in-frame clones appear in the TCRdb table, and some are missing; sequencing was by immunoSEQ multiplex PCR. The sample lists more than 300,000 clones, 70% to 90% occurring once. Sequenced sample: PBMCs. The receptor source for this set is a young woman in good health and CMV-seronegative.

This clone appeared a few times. For the CDR3, the DNA is TGCGCCAGCAGACAGACAGGGTCGGTGGACAATGAGCAGTTCTTC. This gives the protein CASRQTGSVDNEQFF. The gene calls are TRBV5-1 and TRBJ2-1; 7 bases are shared with TRBD1. Trimming took 5 bases from V and 5 from J; bases not matched to a gene: 10. Germline CDR1 SGHRS, CDR2 YFSETQ. CDR3 length equals 15 residues.

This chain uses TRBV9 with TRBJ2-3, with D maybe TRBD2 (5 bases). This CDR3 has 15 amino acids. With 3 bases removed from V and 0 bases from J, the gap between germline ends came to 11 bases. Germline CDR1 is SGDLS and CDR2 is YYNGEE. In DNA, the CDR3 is TGTGCCAGCAGCGCCACTAGTCCTAGCACAGATACGCAGTATTTT. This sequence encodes CASSATSPSTDTQYF.

Here the CDR3 DNA reads TGTGCCAGCAGCTCACCTGAGACTGAAGCTTTCTTT. Encoded protein: CASSSPETEAFF. This sequence joins TRBV7-9 and TRBJ1-1; D uncertain. Trimming pared 4 bases from V and 5 bases from J, leaving 8 bases between. This CDR3 has 12 residues. CDR1 is SEHNR, CDR2 FQNEAQ, per germline (reference sequence).

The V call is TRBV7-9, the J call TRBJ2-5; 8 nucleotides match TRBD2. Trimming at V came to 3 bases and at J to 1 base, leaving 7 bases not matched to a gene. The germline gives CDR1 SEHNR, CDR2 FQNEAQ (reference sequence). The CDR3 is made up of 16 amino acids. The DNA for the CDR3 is TGTGCCAGCAGCTTGACACGAAGCGGGAGCCAAGAGACCCAGTACTTC. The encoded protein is CASSLTRSGSQETQYF.

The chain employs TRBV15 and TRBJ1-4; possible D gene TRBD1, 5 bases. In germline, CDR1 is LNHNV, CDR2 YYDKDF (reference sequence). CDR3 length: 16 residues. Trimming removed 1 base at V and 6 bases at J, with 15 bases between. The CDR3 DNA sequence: TGTGCCACCAGCAGAGGCACCTCGGGGGAAGATGAAAAACTGTTTTTT. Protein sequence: CATSRGTSGEDEKLFF.

CDR3 DNA: TGTGCCAGCAGTTACCCCGCCGGGACAAGGGACAATGAGCAGTTCTTC. This gives the protein CASSYPAGTRDNEQFF. V and J are TRBV6-5 and TRBJ2-1; D perhaps matches TRBD1 (6 bases). Germline-derived CDR1 and CDR2 are MNHEY and SVGAGI. This CDR3 has 16 residues. The V and J ends lost 2 bases and 5 bases respectively, with 16 bases between them.

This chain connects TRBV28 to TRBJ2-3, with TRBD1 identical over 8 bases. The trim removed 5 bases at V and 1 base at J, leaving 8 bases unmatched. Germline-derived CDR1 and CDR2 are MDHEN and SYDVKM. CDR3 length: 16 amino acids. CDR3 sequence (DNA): TGTGCCAGCAGTCCCCAGGGGGCAGGGGGCACAGATACGCAGTATTTT. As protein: CASSPQGAGGTDTQYF.

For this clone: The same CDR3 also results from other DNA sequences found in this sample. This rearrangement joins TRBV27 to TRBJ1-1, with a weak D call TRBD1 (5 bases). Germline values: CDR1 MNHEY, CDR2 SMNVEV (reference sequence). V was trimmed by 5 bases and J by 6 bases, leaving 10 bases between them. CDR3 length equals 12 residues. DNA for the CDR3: TGTGCCAGCAGTCCAGGGACTGCTGAAGCTTTCTTT. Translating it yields CASSPGTAEAFF.

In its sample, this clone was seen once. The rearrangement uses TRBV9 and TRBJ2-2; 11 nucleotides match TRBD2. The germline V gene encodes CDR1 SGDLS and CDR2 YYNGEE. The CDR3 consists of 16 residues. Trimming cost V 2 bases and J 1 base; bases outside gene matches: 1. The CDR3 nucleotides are TGTGCCAGCAGCGTCGGGACTAGCGGGAACACCGGGGAGCTGTTTTTT. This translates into CASSVGTSGNTGELFF. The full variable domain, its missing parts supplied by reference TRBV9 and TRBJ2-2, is DSGVTQTPKHLITATGQRVTLRCSPRSGDLSVYWYQQSLDQGLQFLIQYYNGEERAKGNILERFSAQQFPDLHSELNLSSLELGDSALYFCASSVGTSGNTGELFFGEGSRLTVL.

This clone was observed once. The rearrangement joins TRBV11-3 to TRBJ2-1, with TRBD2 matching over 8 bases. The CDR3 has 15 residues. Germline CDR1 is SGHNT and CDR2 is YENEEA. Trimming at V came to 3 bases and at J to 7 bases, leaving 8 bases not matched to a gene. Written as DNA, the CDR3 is TGTGCCAGCAGCTTTCGGGAATCGGGGGGGAATGAGCAGTTCTTC. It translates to CASSFRESGGNEQFF.

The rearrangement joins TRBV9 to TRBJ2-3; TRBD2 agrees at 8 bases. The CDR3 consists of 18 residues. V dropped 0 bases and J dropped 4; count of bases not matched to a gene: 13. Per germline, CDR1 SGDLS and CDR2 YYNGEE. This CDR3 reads CASSVGRNSAGDSDTQYF. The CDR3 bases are TGTGCCAGCAGCGTAGGACGCAATTCAGCGGGAGATTCAGATACGCAGTATTTT.

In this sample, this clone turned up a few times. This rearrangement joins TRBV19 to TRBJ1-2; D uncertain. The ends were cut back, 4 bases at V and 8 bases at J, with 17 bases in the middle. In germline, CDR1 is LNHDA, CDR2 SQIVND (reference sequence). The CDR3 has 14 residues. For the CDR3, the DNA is TGTGCCAGTAGTACAGACGACAAAATCAGAGGCTACACCTTC. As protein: CASSTDDKIRGYTF.

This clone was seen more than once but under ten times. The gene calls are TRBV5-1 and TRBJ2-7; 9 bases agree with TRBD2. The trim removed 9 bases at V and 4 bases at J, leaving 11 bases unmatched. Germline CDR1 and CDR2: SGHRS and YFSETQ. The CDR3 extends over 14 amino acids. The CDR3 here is CATTSGRPPYEQYF. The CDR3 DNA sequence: TGCGCCACCACGAGCGGGAGGCCCCCGTACGAGCAGTACTTC. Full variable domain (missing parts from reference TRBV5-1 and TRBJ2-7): KAGVTQTPRYLIKTRGQQVTLSCSPISGHRSVSWYQQTPGQGLQFLFEYFSETQRNKGNFPGRFSGRQFSNSRSEMNVSTLELGDSALYLCATTSGRPPYEQYFGPGTRLTVT.

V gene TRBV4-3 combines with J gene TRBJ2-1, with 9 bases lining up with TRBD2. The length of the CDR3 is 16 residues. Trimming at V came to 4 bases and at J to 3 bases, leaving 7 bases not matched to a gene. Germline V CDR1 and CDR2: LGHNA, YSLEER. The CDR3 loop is CASSLARTSDYNEQFF. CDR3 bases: TGCGCCAGCAGCCTTGCGCGGACTAGCGACTACAATGAGCAGTTCTTC.